The entry below describes one T cell receptor beta chain. This sample was included in a study of blood T cell repertoires in COVID-19. Study-wide context: Samples representing acute and convalescent COVID-19 were sourced from the United States, Italy and Spain. From T cells, B-cell-depleted T cells, or PBMCs came the material, which was cDNA or gDNA.

Per the study methods: Estimated nucleated cell counts came from reference gene primer amplification. Using immunoSEQ multiplex PCR, the repertoire was profiled, and TCRdb retains in-frame clones only, with some absent. The V and J calls and clone size are taken from that table; D and trimming were inferred from the DNA. This sample yields about 120,000 clones, of which about 74% are seen a single time; less than 7.5% belongs to the top ten. With 4 bases clipped from V and 6 bases from J, the junction kept 5 bases outside the gene matches. The germline gives CDR1 SGHTA, CDR2 FQGTGA. The CDR3 length is 13 residues.

The sequence was obtained from a man in his 70s with acute or convalescent COVID-19. The rearrangement uses TRBV7-3 and TRBJ1-2; 7 bases are shared with TRBD1. The specimen sequenced was peripheral blood. DNA for the CDR3: TGTGCCAGCAGCTCCGGACAGGATAATGGCTACACCTTC. This codes for CASSSGQDNGYTF.